Reported below is one T cell receptor beta chain. What it binds is not known. Profiling relied on immunoSEQ multiplex PCR, and the TCRdb table lists in-frame clones only, not all of them. The data show 60,000 to 90,000 clones, 80% to 90% seen once. The sample is drawn from a study of OX40 agonist ivuxolimab in advanced cancers. Study-level findings and limits: The antigens recognized by the expanded peripheral T cells, that is their antigen specificity, were not determined. Also showing low normalized T-cell clonal expansion were some of the nonresponders. Among T cells, CD8+ cells averaged more expanded clones than CD4+ cells. Relatively little clonal expansion, among the lowest observed, appeared in partial responders at 0.1-3.0 mg/kg.

Per the germline V gene, CDR1 is SGHDT and CDR2 is YYEEEE. The CDR3 has 14 residues. V was shortened by 2 bases and J by 4 bases, with 13 bases between the two germline ends. The sequenced sample was CD4+ or CD8+ T cells sorted from blood, obtained in a trial of the OX40 agonist ivuxolimab. The receptor was derived from an adult with an advanced solid tumor such as melanoma, head and neck, liver or kidney cancer. The J gene is TRBJ2-7, the V gene TRBV5-6, with no clear D. This CDR3 is CASSFWASLYEQYF. Written as DNA, the CDR3 is TGTGCCAGCAGCTTCTGGGCCTCACTATACGAGCAGTACTTC. Full variable domain (missing parts from reference TRBV5-6 and TRBJ2-7): DAGVTQSPTHLIKTRGQQVTLRCSPKSGHDTVSWYQQALGQGPQFIFQYYEEEERQRGNFPDRFSGHQFPNYSSELNVNALLLGDSALYLCASSFWASLYEQYFGPGTRLTVT.